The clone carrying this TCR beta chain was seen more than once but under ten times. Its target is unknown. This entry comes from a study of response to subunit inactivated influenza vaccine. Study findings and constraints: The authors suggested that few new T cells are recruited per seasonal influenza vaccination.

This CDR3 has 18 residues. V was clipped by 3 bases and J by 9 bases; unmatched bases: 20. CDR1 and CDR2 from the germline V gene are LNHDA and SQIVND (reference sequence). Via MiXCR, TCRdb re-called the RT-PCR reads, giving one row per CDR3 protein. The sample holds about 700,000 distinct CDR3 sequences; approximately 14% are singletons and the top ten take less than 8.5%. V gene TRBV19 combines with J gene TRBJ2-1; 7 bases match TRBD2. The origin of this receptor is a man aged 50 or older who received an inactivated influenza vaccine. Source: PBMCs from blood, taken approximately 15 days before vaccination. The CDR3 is CASSIPYRKTSQGSEQFF. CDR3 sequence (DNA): TGTGCCAGTAGTATTCCCTACCGCAAGACTAGCCAGGGTAGTGAGCAGTTCTTC.